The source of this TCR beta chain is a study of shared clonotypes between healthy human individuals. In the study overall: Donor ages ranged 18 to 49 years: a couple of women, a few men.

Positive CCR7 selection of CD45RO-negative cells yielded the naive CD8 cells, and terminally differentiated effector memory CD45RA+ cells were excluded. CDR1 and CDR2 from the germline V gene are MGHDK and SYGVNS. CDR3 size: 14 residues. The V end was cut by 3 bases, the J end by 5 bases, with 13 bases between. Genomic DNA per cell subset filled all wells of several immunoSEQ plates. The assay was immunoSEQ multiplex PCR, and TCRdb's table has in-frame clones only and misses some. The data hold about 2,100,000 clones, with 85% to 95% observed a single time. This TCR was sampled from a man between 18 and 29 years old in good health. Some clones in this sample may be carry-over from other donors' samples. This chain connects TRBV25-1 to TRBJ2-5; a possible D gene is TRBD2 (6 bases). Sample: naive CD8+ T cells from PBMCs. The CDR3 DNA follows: TGTGCCAGCAGTGACCCTTGGGGGGTGGAGACCCAGTACTTC. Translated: CASSDPWGVETQYF.